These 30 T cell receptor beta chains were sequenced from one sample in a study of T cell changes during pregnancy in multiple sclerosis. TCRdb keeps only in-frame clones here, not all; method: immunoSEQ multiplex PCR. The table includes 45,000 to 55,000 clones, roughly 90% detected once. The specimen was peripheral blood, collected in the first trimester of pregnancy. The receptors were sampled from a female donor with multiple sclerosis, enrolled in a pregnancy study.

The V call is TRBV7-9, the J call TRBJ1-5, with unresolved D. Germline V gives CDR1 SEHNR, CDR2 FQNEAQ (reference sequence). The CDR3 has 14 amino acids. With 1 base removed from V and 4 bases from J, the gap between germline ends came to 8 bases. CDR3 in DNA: TGTGCCAGCAGCTTAGACGGTTTTAATCAGCCCCAGCATTTT. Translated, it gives CASSLDGFNQPQHF.

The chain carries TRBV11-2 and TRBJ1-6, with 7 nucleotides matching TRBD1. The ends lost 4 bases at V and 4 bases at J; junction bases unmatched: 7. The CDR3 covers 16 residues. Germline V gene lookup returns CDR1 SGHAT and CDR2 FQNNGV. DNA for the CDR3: TGTGCCAGCAGCTATATCGCGGGACAGTATAATTCACCCCTCCACTTT. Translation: CASSYIAGQYNSPLHF.

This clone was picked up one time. CDR3 DNA sequence: TGTGCCAGCCAAGTTGAGGGCTATAATTCACCCCTCCACTTT. Translating gives CASQVEGYNSPLHF. V is TRBV5-6 and J is TRBJ1-6, with unresolved D. This CDR3 is 14 amino acids long. V gave up 7 bases and J gave up 3 bases, with 11 bases separating them. The germline gives CDR1 SGHDT, CDR2 YYEEEE.

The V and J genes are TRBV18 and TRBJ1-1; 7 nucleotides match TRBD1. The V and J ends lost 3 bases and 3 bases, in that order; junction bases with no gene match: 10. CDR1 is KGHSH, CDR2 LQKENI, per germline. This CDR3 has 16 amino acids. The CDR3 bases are TGTGCCAGCTCACCGTCAATCAGACAGGGAGACACTGAAGCTTTCTTT. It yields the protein CASSPSIRQGDTEAFF.

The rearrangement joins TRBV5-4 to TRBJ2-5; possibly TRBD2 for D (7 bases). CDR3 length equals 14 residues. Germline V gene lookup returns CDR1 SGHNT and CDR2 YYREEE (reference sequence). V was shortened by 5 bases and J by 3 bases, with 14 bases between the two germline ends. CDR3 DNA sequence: TGTGCCAGCAGGGGCAGGGGAGGGGAAGAGACCCAGTACTTC. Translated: CASRGRGGEETQYF.

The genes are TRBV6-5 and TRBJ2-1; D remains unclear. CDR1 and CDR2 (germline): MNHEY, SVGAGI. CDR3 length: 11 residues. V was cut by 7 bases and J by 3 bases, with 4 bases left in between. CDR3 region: CASTHYNEQFF. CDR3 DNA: TGTGCCAGCACCCACTACAATGAGCAGTTCTTC.

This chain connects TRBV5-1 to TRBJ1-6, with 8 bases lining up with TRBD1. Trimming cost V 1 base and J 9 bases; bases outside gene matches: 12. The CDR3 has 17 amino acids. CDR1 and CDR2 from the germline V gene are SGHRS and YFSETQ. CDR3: CASSLSSTGTGGSPLHF. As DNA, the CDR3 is TGCGCCAGCAGCTTGTCGTCCACCGGGACAGGAGGTTCACCCCTCCACTTT.

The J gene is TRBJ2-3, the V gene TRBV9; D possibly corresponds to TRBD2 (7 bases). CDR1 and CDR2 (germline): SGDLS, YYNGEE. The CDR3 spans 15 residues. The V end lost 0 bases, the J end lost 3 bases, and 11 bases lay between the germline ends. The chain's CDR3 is CASSVAGGPTDTQYF. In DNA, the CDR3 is TGTGCCAGCAGCGTAGCGGGGGGCCCAACAGATACGCAGTATTTT. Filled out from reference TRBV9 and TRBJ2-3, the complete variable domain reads DSGVTQTPKHLITATGQRVTLRCSPRSGDLSVYWYQQSLDQGLQFLIQYYNGEERAKGNILERFSAQQFPDLHSELNLSSLELGDSALYFCASSVAGGPTDTQYFGPGTRLTVL.

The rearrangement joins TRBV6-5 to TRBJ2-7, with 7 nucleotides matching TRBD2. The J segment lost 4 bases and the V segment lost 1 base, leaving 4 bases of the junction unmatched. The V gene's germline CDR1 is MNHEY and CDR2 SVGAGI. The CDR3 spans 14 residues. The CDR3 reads CASSYYLGGYEQYF. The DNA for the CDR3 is TGTGCCAGCAGTTACTATCTGGGAGGGTACGAGCAGTACTTC.

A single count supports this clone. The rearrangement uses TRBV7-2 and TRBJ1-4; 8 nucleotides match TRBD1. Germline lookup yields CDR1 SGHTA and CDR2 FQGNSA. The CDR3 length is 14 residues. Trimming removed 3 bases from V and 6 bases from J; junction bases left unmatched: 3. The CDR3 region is CASSFGTGYEKLFF. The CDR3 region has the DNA TGTGCCAGCAGCTTCGGGACAGGCTATGAAAAACTGTTTTTT.

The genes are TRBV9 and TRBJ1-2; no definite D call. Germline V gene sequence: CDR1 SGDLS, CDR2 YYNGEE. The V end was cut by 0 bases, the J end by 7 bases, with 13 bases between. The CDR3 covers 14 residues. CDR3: CASSVDIYEGGYTF. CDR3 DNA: TGTGCCAGCAGCGTAGATATTTATGAGGGTGGCTACACCTTC.

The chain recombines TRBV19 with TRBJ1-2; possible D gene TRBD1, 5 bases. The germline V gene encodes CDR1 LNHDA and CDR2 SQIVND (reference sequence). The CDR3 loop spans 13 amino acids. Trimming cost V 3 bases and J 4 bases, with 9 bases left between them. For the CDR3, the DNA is TGTGCCAGTAGTATGGGGCCAGGCTATGGCTACACCTTC. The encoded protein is CASSMGPGYGYTF.

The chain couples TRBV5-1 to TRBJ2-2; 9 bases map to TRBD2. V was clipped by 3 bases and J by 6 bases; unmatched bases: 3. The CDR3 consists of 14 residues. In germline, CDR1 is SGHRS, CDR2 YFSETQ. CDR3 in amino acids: CASSWASGAGELFF. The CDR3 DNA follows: TGCGCCAGCAGCTGGGCTAGCGGGGCCGGGGAGCTGTTTTTT.

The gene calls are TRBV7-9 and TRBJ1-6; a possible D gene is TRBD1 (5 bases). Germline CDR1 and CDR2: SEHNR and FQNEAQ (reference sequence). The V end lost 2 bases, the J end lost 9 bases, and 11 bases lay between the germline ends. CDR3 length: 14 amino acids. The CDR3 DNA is TGTGCCAGCAGCTTAATCCAGGGTCCTTCACCCCTCCACTTT. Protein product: CASSLIQGPSPLHF.

The CDR3 protein is CASSLFGEQFF. The CDR3 DNA is TGTGCCAGCAGTCTATTCGGTGAGCAGTTCTTC. The rearrangement links TRBV28 to TRBJ2-1; D is unclear. This CDR3 spans 11 amino acids. V lost 5 bases, J lost 9 bases, and 8 bases lay in between. Per germline, CDR1 MDHEN and CDR2 SYDVKM.

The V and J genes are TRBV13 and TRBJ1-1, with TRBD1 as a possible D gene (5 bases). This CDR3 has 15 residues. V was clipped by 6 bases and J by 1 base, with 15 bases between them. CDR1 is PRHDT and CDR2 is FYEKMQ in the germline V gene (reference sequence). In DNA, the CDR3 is TGTGCCAGCAGTCATGTTTCCGACAGGAACACTGAAGCTTTCTTT. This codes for CASSHVSDRNTEAFF.

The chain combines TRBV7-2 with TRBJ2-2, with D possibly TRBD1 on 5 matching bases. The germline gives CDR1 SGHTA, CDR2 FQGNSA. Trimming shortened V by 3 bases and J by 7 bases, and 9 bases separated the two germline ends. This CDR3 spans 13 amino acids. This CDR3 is CASSFGQGGELFF. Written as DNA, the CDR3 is TGTGCCAGCAGCTTCGGGCAGGGCGGGGAGCTGTTTTTT.

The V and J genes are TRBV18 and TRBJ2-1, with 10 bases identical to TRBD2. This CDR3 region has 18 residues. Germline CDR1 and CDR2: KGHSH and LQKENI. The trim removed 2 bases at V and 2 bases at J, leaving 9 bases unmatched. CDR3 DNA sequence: TGTGCCAGCTCACCATGGGCTAGCGGGGGAGGCACCTACAATGAGCAGTTCTTC. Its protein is CASSPWASGGGTYNEQFF. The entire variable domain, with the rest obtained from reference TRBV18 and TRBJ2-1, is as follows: NAGVMQNPRHLVRRRGQEARLRCSPMKGHSHVYWYRQLPEEGLKFMVYLQKENIIDESGMPKERFSAEFPKEGPSILRIQQVVRGDSAAYFCASSPWASGGGTYNEQFFGPGTRLTVL.

The CDR3 here is CATSREDSWVIPYNEQFF. The CDR3 coding sequence is TGTGCCACCAGCAGAGAGGACTCTTGGGTAATCCCCTACAATGAGCAGTTCTTC. V is TRBV15 and J is TRBJ2-1; D is perhaps TRBD2 (5 bases). V shed 0 bases and J shed 2 bases, with 17 bases lying between them. The CDR3 covers 18 residues. CDR1 LNHNV and CDR2 YYDKDF come from the germline V gene (reference sequence).

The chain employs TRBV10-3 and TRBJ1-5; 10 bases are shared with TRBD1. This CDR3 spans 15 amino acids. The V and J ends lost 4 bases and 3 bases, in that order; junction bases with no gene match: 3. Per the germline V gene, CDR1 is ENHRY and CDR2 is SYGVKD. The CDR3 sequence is CAISGGTGVNQPQHF. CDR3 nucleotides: TGTGCCATCAGTGGGGGGACAGGGGTCAATCAGCCCCAGCATTTT.

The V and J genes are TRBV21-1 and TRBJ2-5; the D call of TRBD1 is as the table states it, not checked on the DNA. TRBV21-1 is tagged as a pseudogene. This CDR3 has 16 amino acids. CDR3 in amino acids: CASRDGTGVRRETQYF. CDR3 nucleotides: TGTGCCAGCAGGGACGGGACAGGGGTCAGGAGGGAGACCCAGTACTTC.

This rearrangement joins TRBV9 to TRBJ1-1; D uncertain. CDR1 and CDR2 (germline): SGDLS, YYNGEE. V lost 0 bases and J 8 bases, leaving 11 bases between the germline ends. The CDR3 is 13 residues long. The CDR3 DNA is TGTGCCAGCAGCGTAGCCCCCATCGGGGAAGCTTTCTTT. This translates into CASSVAPIGEAFF.

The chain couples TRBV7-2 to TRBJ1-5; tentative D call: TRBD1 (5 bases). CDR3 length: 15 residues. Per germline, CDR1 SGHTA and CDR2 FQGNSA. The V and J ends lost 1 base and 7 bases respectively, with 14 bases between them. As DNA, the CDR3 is TGTGCCAGCAGCTTAGAAGGCAGGGTGGAACAGCCCCAGCATTTT. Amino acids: CASSLEGRVEQPQHF.

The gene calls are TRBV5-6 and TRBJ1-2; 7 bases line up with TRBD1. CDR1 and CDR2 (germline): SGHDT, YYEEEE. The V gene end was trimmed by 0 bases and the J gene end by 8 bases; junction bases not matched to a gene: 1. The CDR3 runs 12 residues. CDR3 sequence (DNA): TGTGCCAGCAGCTTGGAGGGGGCCGGCTACACCTTC. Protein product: CASSLEGAGYTF.

In nucleotides, the CDR3 is TGTGCCAGTTCGGTCGCCGGGGAGCTGTTTTTT. Translated, it gives CASSVAGELFF. The chain joins TRBV19 to TRBJ2-2; D ambiguous. Germline V gene data show CDR1 as LNHDA and CDR2 as SQIVND (reference sequence). This CDR3 contains 11 residues. Trimming removed 8 bases from V and 6 bases from J, with 7 bases in between.

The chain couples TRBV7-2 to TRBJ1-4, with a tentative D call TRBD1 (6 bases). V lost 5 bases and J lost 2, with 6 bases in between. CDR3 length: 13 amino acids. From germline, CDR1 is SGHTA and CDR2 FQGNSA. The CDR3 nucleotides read TGTGCCAGCAGCAGGGGGACTAATGAAAAACTGTTTTTT. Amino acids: CASSRGTNEKLFF. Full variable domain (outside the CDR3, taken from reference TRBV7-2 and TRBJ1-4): GAGVSQSPSNKVTEKGKDVELRCDPISGHTALYWYRQSLGQGLEFLIYFQGNSAPDKSGLPSDRFSAERTGGSVSTLTIQRTQQEDSAVYLCASSRGTNEKLFFGSGTQLSVL.

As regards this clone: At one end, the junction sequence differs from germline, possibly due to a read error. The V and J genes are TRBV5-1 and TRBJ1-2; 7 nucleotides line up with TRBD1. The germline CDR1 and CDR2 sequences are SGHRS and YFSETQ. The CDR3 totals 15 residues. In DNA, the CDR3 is TGCGCCAGCGGCCCATTGACAGGGCCCCACTACGGCTACACCTTC. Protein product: CASGPLTGPHYGYTF.

CDR3 sequence (DNA): TGTGCCAGCAGTTACTCGATAGTACAGGGGAATTCACCCCTCCACTTT. Its protein is CASSYSIVQGNSPLHF. This chain connects TRBV6-5 to TRBJ1-6; TRBD1 aligns across 7 bases. Germline trimming cut 0 bases from V and 7 bases from J; bases unmatched to any gene: 6. This CDR3 region has 16 residues. The germline CDR1 and CDR2 sequences are MNHEY and SVGAGI.

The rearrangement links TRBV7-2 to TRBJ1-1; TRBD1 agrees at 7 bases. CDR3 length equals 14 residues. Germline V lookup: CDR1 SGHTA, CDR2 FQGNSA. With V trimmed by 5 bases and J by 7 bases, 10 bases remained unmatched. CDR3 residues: CASSPRTGRDEAFF. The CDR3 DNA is TGTGCCAGCAGCCCCCGGACAGGTCGTGATGAAGCTTTCTTT.

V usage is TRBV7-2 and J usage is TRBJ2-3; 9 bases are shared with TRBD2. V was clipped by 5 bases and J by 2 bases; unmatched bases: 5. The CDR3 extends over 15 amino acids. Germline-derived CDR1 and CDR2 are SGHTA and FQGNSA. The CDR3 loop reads CASSLTSGHTDTQYF. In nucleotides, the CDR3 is TGTGCCAGCAGCCTTACTAGCGGGCACACAGATACGCAGTATTTT.